Presented here are 21 T cell receptor beta chains from one specimen sequenced in a study of blood T cells in healthy people across ages. Using a J-beta primer mix together with a sample-barcoded 5' primer, a second PCR was run for about 6 to 12 cycles. TCRdb re-derived calls from the 5' RACE reads in MiXCR, one entry per CDR3 protein. The sample holds some 930,000 distinct CDR3 sequences; around 29% are singletons and the top ten take 10% to 13%. Another study also made use of these data, one on T cells of mothers and their children.

The sample was blood. The origin of the receptors is a woman in her forties in good health.

This clonotype was seen at least ten times. The chain has TRBV20-1 and TRBJ2-1, with 9 bases fitting TRBD1. The CDR3 length is 13 residues. V shed 6 bases and J 9 bases; nucleotides not matched to a gene: 9. Germline V CDR1 and CDR2: DFQATT, SNEGSKA (reference sequence). The CDR3 loop is CSANIGTGSEQFF. For the CDR3, the DNA is TGCAGTGCAAACATCGGGACAGGGAGTGAGCAGTTCTTC.

The chain links TRBV6-2 or TRBV6-3 to TRBJ1-1, with D possibly being TRBD1 (6 bases). CDR3 length equals 13 residues. V lost 2 bases to trimming and J lost 4 bases, with 8 bases between them. Germline V CDR1 and CDR2: MNHEY, SVGEGT. The CDR3 DNA sequence: TGTGCCAGCAGTTACGCCAGGGGCACTGAAGCTTTCTTT. As protein: CASSYARGTEAFF.

V and J are TRBV20-1 and TRBJ1-1; the D gene is possibly TRBD1 (6 bases). The germline CDR1 and CDR2 sequences are DFQATT and SNEGSKA (reference sequence). The CDR3 is 15 amino acids. Trimming took off 3 bases at V and 3 bases at J, with 17 bases between the two ends. In DNA, the CDR3 is TGCAGTGCTAGCCGACCGTCAGGGGTCCACACTGAAGCTTTCTTT. This gives the protein CSASRPSGVHTEAFF.

In this sample, this clonotype turned up many times. The chain couples TRBV6-1 to TRBJ2-7, with TRBD1 matching over 7 bases. Germline trimming cut 0 bases from V and 5 bases from J; bases unmatched to any gene: 7. CDR3 size: 15 residues. In germline, CDR1 is MNHNS, CDR2 SASEGT. CDR3 region: CASSEAPRQGDEQYF. The DNA for the CDR3 is TGTGCCAGCAGTGAAGCGCCAAGACAGGGTGACGAGCAGTACTTC.

The chain couples TRBV21-1 to TRBJ2-7; the table calls TRBD1, which could not be checked here. Judging by the DNA end, TRBJ2-5 fits better; the J call may be wrong. TRBV21-1 is a pseudogene. The CDR3 extends over 15 amino acids. DNA of the CDR3: TGTGCCAGCAGCAAGGGGGATAACCCTCTTGGGACCCAGTACTTC. Translation gives CASSKGDNPLGTQYF.

This clonotype was detected a few times. The CDR3 DNA sequence: TGTGCCAGCAGCTTAGAGGGGGCCCGGTTCGGGGAGCTGTTTTTT. It encodes CASSLEGARFGELFF. The rearrangement links TRBV7-6 to TRBJ2-2; 7 nucleotides agree with TRBD1. The CDR3 is made up of 15 amino acids. V gave up 1 base and J gave up 7 bases; unmatched junction bases: 6. Germline CDR1 SGHVS, CDR2 FNYEAQ.

This clonotype was seen a few times. V gene TRBV6-5 combines with J gene TRBJ2-5, with D uncertain. Per germline, CDR1 MNHEY and CDR2 SVGAGI. CDR3 length: 12 amino acids. V was pared by 11 bases and J by 2 bases, with 12 bases between. DNA for the CDR3: TGTGCCGTAACAACTCCTCAAGAGACCCAGTACTTC. Translated: CAVTTPQETQYF.

V is TRBV12-3 or TRBV12-4 and J is TRBJ2-5; possible D gene TRBD1, 6 bases. Trimming shortened V by 2 bases and J by 2 bases, and 15 bases separated the two germline ends. This CDR3 region has 16 residues. The chain's CDR3 is CASSLWPPGQQETQYF. In DNA form, the CDR3 reads TGTGCCAGCAGTTTATGGCCGCCGGGACAACAAGAGACCCAGTACTTC.

The gene calls are TRBV3-1 and TRBJ2-1; TRBD2 matches at 10 bases. CDR3 length equals 16 residues. Trimming at V came to 3 bases and at J to 2 bases, leaving 4 bases not matched to a gene. Germline CDR1 reads LGHDT; CDR2 reads YNNKEL (reference sequence). This CDR3 is CASSQGAGGTYNEQFF. CDR3 nucleotides: TGTGCCAGCAGCCAGGGAGCGGGGGGGACCTACAATGAGCAGTTCTTC.

This clonotype was recorded only once. The chain carries TRBV5-1 and TRBJ2-2; TRBD1 agrees at 9 bases. V dropped 5 bases and J dropped 6; count of bases not matched to a gene: 8. The CDR3 has 15 residues. Looked up from germline, CDR1 is SGHRS and CDR2 is YFSETQ. CDR3 coding DNA: TGCGCCAGCAGTACGGGACAGGGCATAGCCGGGGAGCTGTTTTTT. Residues: CASSTGQGIAGELFF.

This clonotype was found many times. V and J are TRBV2 and TRBJ2-5, with 7 nucleotides matching TRBD1. Germline CDR1 is SNHLY and CDR2 is FYNNEI. The CDR3 spans 13 residues. J gave up 2 bases and V 7 bases, and 4 bases lay outside the gene matches. The CDR3 reads CASTGDRQETQYF. DNA of the CDR3: TGTGCCAGCACCGGGGACAGACAAGAGACCCAGTACTTC.

In this sample, this clonotype turned up many times. The V call is TRBV18, the J call TRBJ1-5, with D unclear. This CDR3 region has 15 residues. CDR1 KGHSH and CDR2 LQKENI come from the germline V gene. Deletions cut 1 base from V and 3 bases from J, with 10 bases between. CDR3 bases: TGTGCCAGCTCACCACAGAAAGGGCCCAATCAGCCCCAGCATTTT. Amino acid sequence: CASSPQKGPNQPQHF.

The chain links TRBV27 to TRBJ2-3; 12 bases match TRBD2. With 5 bases clipped from V and 2 bases from J, the junction kept 5 bases outside the gene matches. Per the germline V gene, CDR1 is MNHEY and CDR2 is SMNVEV (reference sequence). This CDR3 spans 16 amino acids. The CDR3 protein is CASSQLAGGLTDTQYF. The DNA for the CDR3 is TGTGCCAGCAGTCAGCTAGCGGGGGGGCTCACAGATACGCAGTATTTT.

This clonotype was detected only a few times. V and J are TRBV20-1 and TRBJ1-2, with TRBD1 identical over 10 bases. Germline V gives CDR1 DFQATT, CDR2 SNEGSKA (reference sequence). Trimming took 1 base from V and 4 from J; bases not matched to a gene: 6. The CDR3 is 15 amino acids. Here the CDR3 DNA reads TGCAGTGCTAGAGGTCGACAGGGGGCTAGCTATGGCTACACCTTC. Residues: CSARGRQGASYGYTF.

A single count supports this clonotype. With a much larger clone just one base away, this may be a read error. V gene TRBV18 combines with J gene TRBJ2-3, with D uncertain. The CDR3 has 16 amino acids. V lost 5 bases, J lost 1 base, and 16 bases lay in between. The germline gives CDR1 KGHSH, CDR2 LQKENI. CDR3 in DNA: TGTGCCAGCTCAGGAAGGCCAGTCGCTGGCACAGATACGCAGTATTTT. Protein sequence: CASSGRPVAGTDTQYF.

The chain links TRBV11-2 to TRBJ2-1; possibly TRBD1 for D (6 bases). The J call may not be correct, given that the DNA end is closer to TRBJ2-7. Germline CDR1 and CDR2: SGHAT and FQNNGV. The CDR3 covers 14 residues. The CDR3 region has the DNA TGTGCCAGCAGCTCGAAGACAGGTCTCCACGAGCAGTACTTC. Translating gives CASSSKTGLHEQYF.

With respect to this clonotype: This sequence may be a read error, since a much larger clone differs from it by one base. The J gene is TRBJ1-2, the V gene TRBV20-1, with 10 bases that match TRBD1. Germline V CDR1 and CDR2: DFQATT, SNEGSKA (reference sequence). The CDR3 covers 14 residues. CDR3 sequence reads: CSASPGTGDYGHTF. DNA for the CDR3: TGCAGTGCTAGTCCCGGGACAGGGGACTATGGCCACACCTTC.

The rearrangement uses TRBV7-9 and TRBJ2-7; D tentatively reads TRBD1 or TRBD2 (5 bases each). The CDR3 is 14 amino acids. V was trimmed by 5 bases and J by 5 bases, leaving 16 bases between them. The germline V gene has CDR1 SEHNR and CDR2 FQNEAQ (reference sequence). The CDR3: CASSQRIGEHEQYF. In DNA, the CDR3 is TGTGCCAGCAGCCAAAGGATAGGGGAGCACGAGCAGTACTTC.

This clonotype has a handful of counts. A much larger clone sits a single nucleotide away, making a read error possible. This chain uses TRBV7-9 with TRBJ1-2, with 8 nucleotides matching TRBD1. CDR1 and CDR2 (germline): SEHNR, FQNEAQ (reference sequence). The CDR3 is made up of 13 amino acids. The V gene end was trimmed by 1 base and the J gene end by 8 bases; junction bases not matched to a gene: 3. The CDR3 sequence is CASSLVTGDGYTF. CDR3 DNA: TGTGCCAGCAGCTTAGTGACAGGGGACGGCTACACCTTC.

In its sample, this clonotype was seen many times. The V call is TRBV29-1, the J call TRBJ2-2; 8 positions match TRBD1. Germline trimming cut 7 bases from V and 0 bases from J; bases unmatched to any gene: 4. From germline, CDR1 is SQVTM and CDR2 ANQGSEA. The CDR3 is 14 amino acids. The chain's CDR3 is CSAAGGPNTGELFF. As DNA, the CDR3 is TGCAGCGCCGCAGGGGGCCCGAACACCGGGGAGCTGTTTTTT.

The chain uses TRBV5-1 and TRBJ2-1; 12 nucleotides align to TRBD2. The V gene end was trimmed by 3 bases and the J gene end by 2 bases; junction bases not matched to a gene: 6. The CDR3 runs 17 residues. CDR1 SGHRS and CDR2 YFSETQ come from the germline V gene. The CDR3: CASSWTTSGGPYNEQFF. The CDR3 bases are TGCGCCAGCAGCTGGACGACTAGCGGGGGACCCTACAATGAGCAGTTCTTC.